The rows below give T cell receptor beta chains drawn from one sample of a study of siplizumab effects on memory and regulatory T cells. Here immunoSEQ multiplex PCR was the method, and the copy in TCRdb shows in-frame clones only, minus some. The table records over a thousand clones, roughly 74% of them present only once. The material sequenced was TEMRA CD8+ T cells sorted from blood. The receptors here all came from a human donor in good health. Both conserved end residues are part of each CDR3. The order of the fields is V gene, J gene, clone size, D gene, CDR3 DNA, CDR3 protein. A D gene is named only where the DNA matches it firmly. Size is omitted from some rows. Given values are once, few, many or a class for expanded clones.

V: TRBV7-9
J: TRBJ1-4
size: large
D: .
DNA: TGTGCCAGCAGCCTGACAGATAATAATGAAAAACTGTTTTTT
CDR3: CASSLTDNNEKLFF

V: TRBV29-1
J: TRBJ2-7
size: .
D: TRBD2
DNA: TGCAGCGTCGGGACTAGCGGGAGGCCCCTGTTCCACGAGCAGTACTTC
CDR3: CSVGTSGRPLFHEQYF

V: TRBV5-1
J: TRBJ2-7
size: .
D: TRBD2
DNA: TGCGCCAGCCGGAGGTCGGGAGGTAAGACCTACGAGCAGTACTTC
CDR3: CASRRSGGKTYEQYF

V: TRBV6-6
J: TRBJ2-1
size: .
D: .
DNA: TGTGCCAGCAGTTACTTGGTGGGTTACAATGAGCAGTTCTTC
CDR3: CASSYLVGYNEQFF

V: TRBV2
J: TRBJ2-3
size: .
D: .
DNA: TGTGCCAGCAGTGAAGCGGGAGCCACAGATACGCAGTATTTT
CDR3: CASSEAGATDTQYF

V: TRBV28
J: TRBJ1-5
size: .
D: TRBD1
DNA: TGTGCCAGCAGTTTAACAGGGGAAAATCAGCCCCAGCATTTT
CDR3: CASSLTGENQPQHF

V: TRBV4-1
J: TRBJ1-2
size: .
D: .
DNA: TGCGCCAGCAGTGAGCATCTGATTCGGAGCGTCGACTATGGCTACACCTTC
CDR3: CASSEHLIRSVDYGYTF

V: TRBV6-1
J: TRBJ2-7
size: .
D: TRBD2
DNA: TGTGCCAGCGGGCCAGCGGGAGTCGAGCAGTACTTC
CDR3: CASGPAGVEQYF

V: TRBV9
J: TRBJ1-1
size: large
D: .
DNA: TGTGCCAGCAGCGGGAGTAACACTGAAGCTTTCTTT
CDR3: CASSGSNTEAFF

V: TRBV5-1
J: TRBJ2-3
size: .
D: .
DNA: TGCGCCAGCAGCCCGAGGGGGTCTAGCACAGATACGCAGTATTTT
CDR3: CASSPRGSSTDTQYF

V: TRBV1
J: TRBJ2-6
size: .
D: .
DNA: TGCACCAGCAGGAGGCGTAGTTTGTGCACTCGGGCCAACGTCCTGACTTTC
CDR3: CTSRRRSLCTRANVLTF

V: TRBV4-1
J: TRBJ1-1
size: .
D: .
DNA: TGCGCCAGCAGCCAAACCCCAAGCCCGATGATGAACACTGAAGCTTTCTTT
CDR3: CASSQTPSPMMNTEAFF

V: TRBV27
J: TRBJ1-2
size: .
D: TRBD1
DNA: TGTGCCAGCAGCCCAAGGGACGGACAGGTGATATATGGCTACACCTTC
CDR3: CASSPRDGQVIYGYTF

V: TRBV7-2
J: TRBJ1-4
size: .
D: .
DNA: TGTGCCAGCAGCTCGGAGGGGCGGAGCGGTGAAAAACTGTTTTTT
CDR3: CASSSEGRSGEKLFF

V: TRBV13
J: TRBJ1-5
size: few
D: .
DNA: TGTGCCAGCAGCTTAGGAAATGGAGATCAGCCCCAGCATTTT
CDR3: CASSLGNGDQPQHF

V: TRBV6-1
J: TRBJ2-1
size: once
D: .
DNA: TGTGCCAGCAGTGAAGAGGTGGGGACCTACAATGAGCAGTTCTTC
CDR3: CASSEEVGTYNEQFF

V: TRBV21-1
J: TRBJ2-3
size: .
D: .
DNA: TGTGCCAGCAGCAAAAGGGTTCCAGATACGCAGTATTTT
CDR3: CASSKRVPDTQYF

V: TRBV30
J: TRBJ2-7
size: .
D: TRBD1
DNA: TGTGCCTGGAGTGTACCCGGACAGGGGACCTACGAGCAGTACTTC
CDR3: CAWSVPGQGTYEQYF

V: TRBV7-9
J: TRBJ2-7
size: .
D: TRBD2
DNA: TGTGCCAGCAGCTTAAACGGCGGGAGGGCCAACGAGCAGTACTTC
CDR3: CASSLNGGRANEQYF

V: TRBV25-1
J: TRBJ2-7
size: .
D: .
DNA: TGTGCCAGCAGTGGGGCAGTAGAGCAGTACTTC
CDR3: CASSGAVEQYF

V: TRBV5-4
J: TRBJ2-6
size: .
D: .
DNA: TGCGCCATTGGCCACTCCTCTGGGGCCAACGTCCTGACTTTC
CDR3: CAIGHSSGANVLTF

V: TRBV19
J: TRBJ1-1
size: once
D: TRBD1
DNA: TGTGCCAGTAGTATATTCCAGACAGGGTTTTACACTGAAGCTTTCTTT
CDR3: CASSIFQTGFYTEAFF